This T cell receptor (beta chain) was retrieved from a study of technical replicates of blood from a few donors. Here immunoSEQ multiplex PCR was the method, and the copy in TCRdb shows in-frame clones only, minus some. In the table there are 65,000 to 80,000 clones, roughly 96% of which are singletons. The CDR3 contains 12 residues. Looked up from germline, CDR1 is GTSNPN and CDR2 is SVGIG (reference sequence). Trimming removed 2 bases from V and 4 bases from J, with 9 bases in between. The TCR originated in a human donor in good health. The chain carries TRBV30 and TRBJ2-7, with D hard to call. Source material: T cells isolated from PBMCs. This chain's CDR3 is CAWSSNRYEQYF. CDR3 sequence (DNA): TGTGCCTGGAGTAGTAATAGATACGAGCAGTACTTC.